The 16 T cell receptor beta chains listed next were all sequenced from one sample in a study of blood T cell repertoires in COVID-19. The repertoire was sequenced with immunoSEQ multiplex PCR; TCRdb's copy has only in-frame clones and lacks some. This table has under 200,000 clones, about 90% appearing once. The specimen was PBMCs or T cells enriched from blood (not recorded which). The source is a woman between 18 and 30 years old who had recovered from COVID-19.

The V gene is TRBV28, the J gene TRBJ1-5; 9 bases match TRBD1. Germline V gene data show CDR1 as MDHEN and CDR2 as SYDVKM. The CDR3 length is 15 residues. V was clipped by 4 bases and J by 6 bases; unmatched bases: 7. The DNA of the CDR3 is TGTGCCAGCAGTTCCTTGACAGGGGGATTTCAGCCCCAGCATTTT. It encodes CASSSLTGGFQPQHF.

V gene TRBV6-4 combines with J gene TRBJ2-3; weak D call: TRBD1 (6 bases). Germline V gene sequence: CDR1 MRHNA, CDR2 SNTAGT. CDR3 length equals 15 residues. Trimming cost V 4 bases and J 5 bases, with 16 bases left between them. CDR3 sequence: CASSVSWQGRDTQYF. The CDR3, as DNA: TGTGCCAGCAGTGTTTCGTGGCAGGGGCGAGATACGCAGTATTTT.

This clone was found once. CDR3 bases: TGTGCCAGCAGCGTCTCGTCTTTGAACTATGGCTACACCTTC. Amino acid sequence: CASSVSSLNYGYTF. The rearrangement joins TRBV9 to TRBJ1-2; D not certain. The CDR3 runs to 14 residues. V was cut by 2 bases and J by 2 bases, with 10 bases left in between. CDR1 and CDR2 (germline): SGDLS, YYNGEE.

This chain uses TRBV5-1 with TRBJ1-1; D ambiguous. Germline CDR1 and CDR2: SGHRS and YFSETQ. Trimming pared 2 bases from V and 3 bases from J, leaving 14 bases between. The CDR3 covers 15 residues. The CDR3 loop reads CASSLEEGAYTEAFF. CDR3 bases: TGCGCCAGCAGCTTAGAGGAGGGTGCCTACACTGAAGCTTTCTTT.

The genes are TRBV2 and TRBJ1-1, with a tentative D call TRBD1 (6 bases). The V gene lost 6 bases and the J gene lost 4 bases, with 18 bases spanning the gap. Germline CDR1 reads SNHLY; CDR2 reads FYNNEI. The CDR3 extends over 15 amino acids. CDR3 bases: TGTGCCAGCAGAGACCTTCGGGGGGGGCCCACTGAAGCTTTCTTT. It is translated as CASRDLRGGPTEAFF.

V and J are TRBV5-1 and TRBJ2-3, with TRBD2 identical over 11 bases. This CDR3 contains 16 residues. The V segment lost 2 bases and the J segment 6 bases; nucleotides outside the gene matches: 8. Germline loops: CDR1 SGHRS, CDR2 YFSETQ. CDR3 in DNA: TGCGCCAGCAGCTTCTTAGCGGGGGGGCCCGGGGATACGCAGTATTTT. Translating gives CASSFLAGGPGDTQYF.

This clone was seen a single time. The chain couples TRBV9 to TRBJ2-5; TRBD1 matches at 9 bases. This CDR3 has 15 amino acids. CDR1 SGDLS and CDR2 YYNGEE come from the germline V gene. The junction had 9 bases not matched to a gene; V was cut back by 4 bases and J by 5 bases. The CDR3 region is CASSQGQGKGETQYF. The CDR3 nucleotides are TGTGCCAGCAGCCAAGGACAGGGGAAGGGGGAGACCCAGTACTTC.

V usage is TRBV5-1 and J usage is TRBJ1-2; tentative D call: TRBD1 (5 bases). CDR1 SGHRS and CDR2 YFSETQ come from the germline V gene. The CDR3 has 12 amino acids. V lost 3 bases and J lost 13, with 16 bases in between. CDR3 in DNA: TGCGCCAGCAGCTCTCACCGACAGCCCACCACCTTC. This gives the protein CASSSHRQPTTF.

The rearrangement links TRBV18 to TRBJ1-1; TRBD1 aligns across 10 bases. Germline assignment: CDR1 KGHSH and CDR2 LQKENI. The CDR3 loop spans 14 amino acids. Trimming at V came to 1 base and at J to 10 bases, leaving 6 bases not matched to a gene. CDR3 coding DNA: TGTGCCAGCTCACCACAAAGGGGGACAGGGGCAGCTTTCTTT. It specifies CASSPQRGTGAAFF. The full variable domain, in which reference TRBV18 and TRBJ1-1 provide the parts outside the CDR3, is NAGVMQNPRHLVRRRGQEARLRCSPMKGHSHVYWYRQLPEEGLKFMVYLQKENIIDESGMPKERFSAEFPKEGPSILRIQQVVRGDSAAYFCASSPQRGTGAAFFGQGTRLTVV.

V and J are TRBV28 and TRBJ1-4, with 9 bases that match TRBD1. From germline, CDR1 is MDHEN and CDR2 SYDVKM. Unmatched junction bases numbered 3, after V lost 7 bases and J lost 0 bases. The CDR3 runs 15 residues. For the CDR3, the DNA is TGTGCCAGCAAGCGGGACAGGGCAACTAATGAAAAACTGTTTTTT. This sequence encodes CASKRDRATNEKLFF.

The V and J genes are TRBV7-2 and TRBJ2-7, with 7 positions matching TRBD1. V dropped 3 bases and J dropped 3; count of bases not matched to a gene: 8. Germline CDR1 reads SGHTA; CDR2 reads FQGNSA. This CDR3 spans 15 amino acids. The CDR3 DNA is TGTGCCAGCAGCTTTAATACGGGACAGAACTACGAGCAGTACTTC. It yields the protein CASSFNTGQNYEQYF.

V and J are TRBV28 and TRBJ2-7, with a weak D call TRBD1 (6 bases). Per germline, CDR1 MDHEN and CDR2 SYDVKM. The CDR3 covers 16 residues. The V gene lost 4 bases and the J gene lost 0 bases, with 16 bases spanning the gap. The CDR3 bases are TGTGCCAGCAGTTCGATTGGGGGCGGCGTCTCCTACGAGCAGTACTTC. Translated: CASSSIGGGVSYEQYF.

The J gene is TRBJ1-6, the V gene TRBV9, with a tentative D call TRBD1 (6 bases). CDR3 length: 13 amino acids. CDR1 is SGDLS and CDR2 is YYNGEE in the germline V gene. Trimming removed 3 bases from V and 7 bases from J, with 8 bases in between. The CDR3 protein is CASSAGQNSPLHF. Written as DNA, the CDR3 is TGTGCCAGCAGCGCCGGACAGAATTCACCCCTCCACTTT.

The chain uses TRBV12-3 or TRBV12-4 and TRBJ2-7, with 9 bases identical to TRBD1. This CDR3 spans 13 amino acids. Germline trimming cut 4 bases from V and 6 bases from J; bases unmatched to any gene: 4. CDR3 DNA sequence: TGTGCCAGCAGTTGGGACAGGGTTTCCGAGCAGTACTTC. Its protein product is CASSWDRVSEQYF.

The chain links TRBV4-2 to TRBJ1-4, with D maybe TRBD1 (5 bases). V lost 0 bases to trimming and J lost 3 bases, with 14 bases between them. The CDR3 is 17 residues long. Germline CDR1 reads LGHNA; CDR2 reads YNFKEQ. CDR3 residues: CASSQEGGAGSNEKLFF. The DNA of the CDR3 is TGTGCCAGCAGCCAAGAGGGTGGGGCAGGATCTAATGAAAAACTGTTTTTT.

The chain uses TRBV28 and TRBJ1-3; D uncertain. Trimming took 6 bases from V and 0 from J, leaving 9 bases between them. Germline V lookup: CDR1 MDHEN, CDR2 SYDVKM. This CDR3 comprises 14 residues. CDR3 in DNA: TGTGCCAGCAGCTCCGTTCTCTCTGGAAACACCATATATTTT. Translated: CASSSVLSGNTIYF.